This TCR beta chain stems from a study of CXCR3-negative and CXCR3-positive naive CD8 T cells. The CDR3 has 12 amino acids. Germline assignment: CDR1 SQVTM and CDR2 ANQGSEA. Libraries were UMI-labeled 5' RACE TRB cDNA. From its re-call of the 5' RACE reads, TCRdb lists each CDR3 protein once, without DNA. The sample totals around 40,000 distinct CDR3 sequences. The clonotype comes from a human donor in good health. Some clones in this sample may be carry-over from other donors' samples. The rearrangement uses TRBV29-1 and TRBJ2-7; absent DNA, TCRdb's TRBD1 call cannot be checked. Sequenced material: memory CD8+ T cells from blood. CDR3 in amino acids: CSMTTGHYEQYF.